These T cell receptor beta chains were read from a single sample in a study of T cell responses to AZD1222 COVID-19 vaccine. Repertoires were generated with immunoSEQ multiplex PCR, while TCRdb's copy carries only in-frame clones and drops some. This sample has 140,000 to 150,000 clones, with 93% found just once. Sequencing used peripheral blood, obtained on day 0 of AZD1222 vaccination. These receptors were collected from an adult in good health. Each CDR3 is given with its conserved first and last residue. A D gene is named only where the DNA matches it firmly. Where a row states a size, it is once, few, many or the class of an expanded clone; other rows omit it.

clone size,V gene,D gene,J gene,CDR3 protein,CDR3 DNA
.,TRBV19,.,TRBJ2-4,CASSIVGTLAKNIQYF,TGTGCCAGTAGTATAGTCGGGACACTAGCCAAAAACATTCAGTACTTC
.,TRBV6-6,.,TRBJ2-3,CASSRREGGSTDTQYF,TGTGCCAGCAGTCGAAGAGAGGGGGGTAGCACAGATACGCAGTATTTT
.,TRBV2,TRBD1,TRBJ1-3,CASRTDRGSGNTIYF,TGTGCCAGCAGAACGGACAGGGGGTCTGGAAACACCATATATTTT
.,TRBV2,TRBD1,TRBJ2-1,CASSDQGQGVFDEQFF,TGTGCCAGCAGTGACCAGGGACAGGGGGTTTTTGATGAGCAGTTCTTC
.,TRBV5-1,TRBD1,TRBJ1-1,CASSSGGSTEAFF,TGCGCCAGCAGCTCAGGGGGGAGCACTGAAGCTTTCTTT
.,TRBV30,.,TRBJ1-2,CAWSSEDRSYGYTF,TGTGCCTGGAGTTCCGAGGACCGCAGCTATGGCTACACCTTC
.,TRBV6-5,TRBD1,TRBJ1-1,CASSYSTGEGDAEAFF,TGTGCCAGCAGTTACTCGACAGGGGAAGGGGACGCTGAAGCTTTCTTT
.,TRBV5-1,.,TRBJ2-3,CASSLGYGAGDTQYF,TGCGCCAGCAGCTTGGGTTACGGGGCCGGGGATACGCAGTATTTT
.,TRBV5-5,.,TRBJ1-1,CASSHQGAPNTEAFF,TGTGCCAGCAGCCATCAAGGGGCTCCGAACACTGAAGCTTTCTTT
.,TRBV24-1,TRBD1,TRBJ2-3,CATGPGQSTDTQYF,TGTGCCACGGGGCCGGGACAGAGCACAGATACGCAGTATTTT
.,TRBV6-5,.,TRBJ1-3,CASSYLDRSTGNTIYF,TGTGCCAGCAGTTACCTTGACAGGTCAACTGGAAACACCATATATTTT
.,TRBV6-5,.,TRBJ2-7,CASSFFDGASYEQYF,TGTGCCAGCAGTTTCTTCGACGGAGCATCCTACGAGCAGTACTTC
.,TRBV10-2,TRBD2,TRBJ2-7,CASTLRGGGRQTYEQYF,TGCGCCAGCACTCTACGGGGTGGCGGGAGGCAAACCTACGAGCAGTACTTC
.,TRBV2,.,TRBJ2-2,CASSEPLTGLANTGELFF,TGTGCCAGCAGTGAACCACTTACGGGGTTGGCGAACACCGGGGAGCTGTTTTTT
.,TRBV10-3,.,TRBJ2-7,CAISGPGEASYEQYF,TGTGCCATCAGCGGACCAGGGGAGGCCTCCTACGAGCAGTACTTC
.,TRBV7-8,.,TRBJ2-1,CASSPLGVDNYNEQFF,TGTGCCAGCAGCCCCCTGGGAGTGGACAATTACAATGAGCAGTTCTTC
.,TRBV5-1,TRBD1,TRBJ1-3,CASSLTGQNLGNTIYF,TGCGCCAGCAGCTTGACGGGACAGAACCTCGGAAACACCATATATTTT
few,TRBV7-9,.,TRBJ2-3,CASSSGPGDTQYF,TGTGCCAGCAGCTCCGGGCCCGGTGATACGCAGTATTTT
.,TRBV10-3,TRBD2,TRBJ2-2,CAISSSGTYTGELFF,TGTGCCATCAGTTCTAGCGGAACCTACACCGGGGAGCTGTTTTTT
.,TRBV5-6,TRBD2,TRBJ2-1,CASSGGTSGRSYEQFF,TGTGCCAGCAGCGGGGGGACTAGCGGGAGAAGTTATGAGCAGTTCTTC
.,TRBV5-1,TRBD1,TRBJ2-5,CASSSGTGYGFEETQYF,TGCGCCAGCAGCTCCGGGACAGGGTACGGCTTTGAAGAGACCCAGTACTTC
.,TRBV25-1,.,TRBJ1-2,CASSPPTGPLEGYTF,TGTGCCAGCAGTCCCCCGACAGGCCCCCTAGAGGGCTACACCTTC
.,TRBV5-1,TRBD2,TRBJ2-2,CASSWGLTNTGELFF,TGCGCCAGCAGCTGGGGACTAACGAACACCGGGGAGCTGTTTTTT
.,TRBV6-2/TRBV6-3,TRBD1,TRBJ1-5,CASSYSRNRGNQPQHF,TGTGCCAGCAGTTACTCGAGGAACAGGGGTAATCAGCCCCAGCATTTT
.,TRBV3-1/TRBV3-2,TRBD1,TRBJ1-4,CASSFPGGAEEKLFF,TGTGCCAGCAGCTTCCCAGGGGGCGCAGAAGAAAAACTGTTTTTT
.,TRBV7-9,.,TRBJ1-1,CASSPIRRWPEAFF,TGTGCCAGCAGCCCGATAAGGAGGTGGCCAGAAGCTTTCTTT
.,TRBV28,.,TRBJ1-2,CASSLTAQLYGYTF,TGTGCCAGCAGCCTGACGGCCCAGCTCTATGGCTACACCTTC
once,TRBV5-1,.,TRBJ2-1,CASSLEGTQYNEQFF,TGCGCCAGCAGCTTGGAGGGGACACAATACAATGAGCAGTTCTTC
.,TRBV6-6,.,TRBJ2-7,CASSYGLAYEQYF,TGTGCCAGCAGTTACGGGCTAGCCTACGAGCAGTACTTC
.,TRBV12-5,.,TRBJ2-7,CASGFGANSYEQYF,TGTGCTAGTGGTTTCGGGGCCAACTCCTACGAGCAGTACTTC
.,TRBV4-2,.,TRBJ1-2,CASSQDSRGGYTF,TGTGCCAGCAGCCAAGATTCCAGGGGTGGCTACACCTTC
.,TRBV19,.,TRBJ1-2,CAPPGGYIDYGYTF,TGTGCGCCCCCGGGGGGCTATATCGACTATGGCTACACCTTC
.,TRBV2,.,TRBJ2-7,CASSEEAGEGYEQYF,TGTGCCAGCAGTGAAGAGGCAGGGGAAGGATACGAGCAGTACTTC
.,TRBV7-2,TRBD1,TRBJ2-7,CASSYVKDSTGPNEQYF,TGTGCCAGCAGCTACGTCAAAGATTCGACAGGGCCCAACGAGCAGTACTTC
.,TRBV4-2,.,TRBJ1-6,CASSQEEDSPLHF,TGTGCCAGCAGCCAAGAGGAGGACTCACCCCTCCACTTT
.,TRBV19,.,TRBJ2-1,CASSIGQYNEQFF,TGTGCCAGTAGTATCGGGCAGTACAATGAGCAGTTCTTC
.,TRBV6-4,TRBD2,TRBJ2-1,CASKRDFWSSGYNEQFF,TGTGCCAGCAAGAGGGATTTTTGGTCTAGCGGCTACAATGAGCAGTTCTTC
.,TRBV5-4,.,TRBJ2-3,CASSLKGSLSDF,TGTGCCAGCAGCTTGAAGGGCAGCCTTTCGGATTTT
.,TRBV19,.,TRBJ2-1,CASSNPPGSYNEQFF,TGTGCCAGTAGTAACCCCCCGGGGTCCTACAATGAGCAGTTCTTC
few,TRBV6-5,TRBD1,TRBJ1-1,CASRQFQGVGEAFF,TGTGCCAGCAGACAATTTCAGGGGGTTGGTGAAGCTTTCTTT
few,TRBV6-5,.,TRBJ2-1,CASSRGPYNEQFF,TGTGCCAGCAGTAGGGGCCCGTACAATGAGCAGTTCTTC
few,TRBV7-3,.,TRBJ2-1,CASSHGRANEQFF,TGTGCCAGCAGCCATGGAAGGGCGAATGAGCAGTTCTTC
.,TRBV6-1,TRBD1,TRBJ2-7,CASSEGGTGFYEQYF,TGTGCCAGCAGTGAAGGCGGGACAGGGTTCTACGAGCAGTACTTC
.,TRBV19,.,TRBJ2-7,CASSNLDGSYEQYF,TGTGCCAGTAGTAACCTGGACGGGTCCTACGAGCAGTACTTC
.,TRBV4-1,TRBD1,TRBJ1-4,CASSQGQTNEKLFF,TGCGCCAGCAGTCAGGGACAGACAAATGAAAAACTGTTTTTT
.,TRBV25-1,.,TRBJ1-2,CASSEAAGSNYGYTF,TGTGCCAGCAGTGAGGCAGCCGGGTCAAACTATGGCTACACCTTC
.,TRBV18,TRBD1,TRBJ1-6,CASSPVTGSNSPLHF,TGTGCCAGCTCACCAGTGACAGGGTCCAATTCACCCCTCCACTTT
.,TRBV11-1,TRBD2,TRBJ2-1,CASSLGTSGGEQFF,TGTGCCAGCAGCTTGGGGACTAGCGGTGGCGAGCAGTTCTTC
.,TRBV7-2,.,TRBJ2-7,CASSLGLGGPYEQYF,TGTGCCAGCAGCTTAGGGCTCGGGGGTCCCTACGAGCAGTACTTC
.,TRBV6-5,TRBD1,TRBJ1-1,CASIRTGQNEAFF,TGTGCCAGCATTAGGACAGGTCAAAATGAAGCTTTCTTT
.,TRBV30,.,TRBJ1-1,CAWSVDRSTEAFF,TGTGCCTGGAGTGTCGACAGAAGCACTGAAGCTTTCTTT
.,TRBV19,.,TRBJ2-1,CASSPAAGDYNEQFF,TGTGCCAGTAGCCCCGCGGCGGGTGACTACAATGAACAGTTCTTC
.,TRBV4-1,TRBD2,TRBJ2-1,CASSRNREGYNEQFF,TGCGCCAGCAGCCGCAACCGGGAGGGGTACAATGAGCAGTTCTTC
.,TRBV4-1,.,TRBJ1-1,CASSQDKKGGNTEAFF,TGCGCCAGCAGCCAAGATAAGAAGGGTGGGAACACTGAAGCTTTCTTT
.,TRBV2,TRBD2,TRBJ2-1,CASSEVGGSGRNEQFF,TGTGCCAGCAGTGAAGTAGGCGGGAGCGGGCGGAATGAGCAGTTCTTC
.,TRBV4-1,.,TRBJ1-2,CASSQEAGNNYGYTF,TGCGCCAGCAGCCAAGAGGCAGGGAATAACTATGGCTACACCTTC
once,TRBV18,.,TRBJ1-2,CASSPDRQVGYTF,TGTGCCAGCTCACCCGACAGGCAGGTCGGCTACACCTTC